This T cell receptor beta chain was sequenced in a study of cytomegalovirus exposure and HLA in healthy donors. With respect to this clone: Antigen unknown.

The PCR used 60 Vbeta and 13 Jbeta primers. How the authors handled the data: There were about 80 million unique TCR beta chains by a later count, and some 11 million of them were shared. Here immunoSEQ multiplex PCR was the method, and the copy in TCRdb shows in-frame clones only, minus some. The V and J calls and clone size are taken from that table; D and trimming were inferred from the DNA. The sample yields some 150,000 clones, around 84% seen once. Overall study findings and caveats: Analyses of presence/absence relied on an assumption of roughly uniform sequencing depth across donors. The productive fraction for most TCR beta V segments was about 90% or about 30% in an earlier analysis.

What was sequenced was PBMCs. The sequence was collected from a woman aged 18-29 years in good health and CMV-seronegative.

The CDR3 sequence: CSASTGLRAAQETQYF. As DNA, the CDR3 is TGCAGCGCCTCAACGGGGTTAAGGGCGGCCCAAGAGACCCAGTACTTC. The rearrangement uses TRBV29-1 and TRBJ2-5; D perhaps matches TRBD2 (5 bases). V lost 7 bases to trimming and J lost 1 base, with 22 bases between them. CDR1 and CDR2 from the germline V gene are SQVTM and ANQGSEA. CDR3 length: 16 amino acids. Full variable domain (rest looked up from reference TRBV29-1 and TRBJ2-5): SAVISQKPSRDICQRGTSLTIQCQVDSQVTMMFWYRQQPGQSLTLIATANQGSEATYESGFVIDKFPISRPNLTFSTLTVSNMSPEDSSIYLCSASTGLRAAQETQYFGPGTRLLVL.